This TCR beta chain was identified in a study of blood T cell repertoires in COVID-19. Germline-derived CDR1 and CDR2 are MNHNS and SASEGT. There are 14 residues in the CDR3. V dropped 3 bases and J dropped 8 bases, with 16 bases sitting between them. Clones were sequenced by immunoSEQ multiplex PCR, and TCRdb holds only the in-frame ones, with some missing. The table includes some 90,000 clones, around nine tenths detected once. Input material: peripheral blood. The TCR sequence derives from a woman aged 50 to 60 in a cohort sampled during active COVID-19. The rearrangement uses TRBV6-1 and TRBJ1-2; D is unresolved. The CDR3 bases are TGTGCCAGCAGTGACCAGGCCCCGTTCTGGGGCTACACCTTC. This codes for CASSDQAPFWGYTF.